The source of this T cell receptor (beta chain) is a study of post-analysis software for immune sequencing data. The wider study: Secondary progressive, relapsing-remitting and progressive-relapsing multiple sclerosis were among the included disease courses. Study findings and constraints: Under F measure analysis, samples from one preparation batch co-clustered strongly. Controls' normalized Chao1 diversity significantly exceeded that of multiple sclerosis patients.

This clonotype has more than one count but fewer than ten. Its antigen is still unknown. Unique-molecular-identifier-tagged TCR beta cDNA libraries were used. T cells, 1 to 10 million of them, yielded some 500,000 cDNA molecules. TCRdb itself ran the PCR reads through MiXCR, one entry per CDR3 protein. The profile covers about 820,000 distinct CDR3 sequences, with 53% appearing a single time and around 4.5% taken by the ten largest. The material sequenced was blood. This sequence was found in a girl between 5 and 17 years old with multiple sclerosis.

The CDR3, as DNA: TGTGCCAGCAGCTTGTTTCCGGGAGAAGGGTACGAGCAGTACTTC. Its translation is CASSLFPGEGYEQYF. The genes are TRBV11-2 and TRBJ2-7, with D possibly being TRBD2 (6 bases). The V end was cut by 3 bases, the J end by 4 bases, with 16 bases between. This CDR3 is 15 amino acids long. CDR1 and CDR2 (germline): SGHAT, FQNNGV.